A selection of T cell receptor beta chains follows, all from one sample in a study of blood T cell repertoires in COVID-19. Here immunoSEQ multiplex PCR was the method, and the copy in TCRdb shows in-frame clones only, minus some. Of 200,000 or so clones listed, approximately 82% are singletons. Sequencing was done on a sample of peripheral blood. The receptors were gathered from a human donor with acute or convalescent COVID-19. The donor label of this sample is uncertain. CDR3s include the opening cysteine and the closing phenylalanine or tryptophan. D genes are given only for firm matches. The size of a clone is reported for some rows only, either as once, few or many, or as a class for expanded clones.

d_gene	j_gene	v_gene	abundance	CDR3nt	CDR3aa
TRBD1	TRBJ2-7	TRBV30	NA	TGTGCCTGGAGTGTTTTGGACAGGGCCTCCTACGAGCAGTACTTC	CAWSVLDRASYEQYF
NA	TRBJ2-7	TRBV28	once	TGTGCCAGCAGTCCCCCCCGGGACACTCAGTACTTC	CASSPPRDTQYF
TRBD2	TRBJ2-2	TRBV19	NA	TGTGCCAGTAGTCCGGGGGGGGCCGGGGAGCTGTTTTTT	CASSPGGAGELFF
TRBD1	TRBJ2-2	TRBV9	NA	TGTGCCAGCAGCGTGCGTCCCGGGACAGGGGGAACGAACACCGGGGAGCTGTTTTTT	CASSVRPGTGGTNTGELFF
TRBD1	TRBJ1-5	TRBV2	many	TGTGCCAGCGCCGGGACAGTGATGAATCAGCCCCAGCATTTT	CASAGTVMNQPQHF
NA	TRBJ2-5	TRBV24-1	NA	TGTGCCACCAGTGACTCAGGGGAGGGGGTCCAAGAGACCCAGTACTTC	CATSDSGEGVQETQYF
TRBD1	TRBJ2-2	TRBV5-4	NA	TGTGCCAGCAGCTCAGGGGGCATTAACACCGGGGAGCTGTTTTTT	CASSSGGINTGELFF
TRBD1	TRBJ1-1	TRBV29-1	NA	TGCAGCGTGCTGGCCGGGACAGGGTTTGCTTTCTTT	CSVLAGTGFAFF
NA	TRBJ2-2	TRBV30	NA	TGTGCCTGGAGCCCATCGAACACCGGGGAGCTGTTTTTT	CAWSPSNTGELFF
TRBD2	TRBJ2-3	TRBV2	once	TGTGCCAGCAGACTAGCGGGAGTAGATACGCAGTATTTT	CASRLAGVDTQYF
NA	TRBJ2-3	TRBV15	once	TGTGCCACCAGCAGAGAGGACAGACCATCCACAGATACGCAGTATTTT	CATSREDRPSTDTQYF
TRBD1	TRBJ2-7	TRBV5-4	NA	TGTGCCAGCAGCCCGGGGTGGACAGGCTACCAAGAGCAGTACTTC	CASSPGWTGYQEQYF
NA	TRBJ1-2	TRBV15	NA	TGTGCCACCAGCAGAGATCTGGCATCTAACTATGGCTACACCTTC	CATSRDLASNYGYTF
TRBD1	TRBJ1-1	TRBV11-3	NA	TGTGCCAGCAGCGCGGGACAGGGTGTAGCTTTCTTT	CASSAGQGVAFF
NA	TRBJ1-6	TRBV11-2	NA	TGTGCCAGCAGCTCCGGAACAGGGCTCGCGAATAATTCACCCCTCCACTTT	CASSSGTGLANNSPLHF
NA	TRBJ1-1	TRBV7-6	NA	TGTGCCAGCAGCTTAAGGGCCGAGGGAATGAACACTGAAGCTTTCTTT	CASSLRAEGMNTEAFF
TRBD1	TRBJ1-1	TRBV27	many	TGTGCCAGCACCCCGGACAGGGGAACTGAAGCTTTCTTT	CASTPDRGTEAFF
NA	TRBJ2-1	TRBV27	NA	TGTGCCAGCAGTGCTAACGGGAAACTCAATGAGCAGTTCTTC	CASSANGKLNEQFF
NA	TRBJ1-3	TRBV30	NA	TGTGCCTGGAGTGGGGAGGGTTACTCTGGAAACACCATATATTTT	CAWSGEGYSGNTIYF
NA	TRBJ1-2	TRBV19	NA	TGTGCCAGTAGTATATTTTTGGGGAGAGAAAATGGCTACACCTTC	CASSIFLGRENGYTF
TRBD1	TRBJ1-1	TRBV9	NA	TGTGCCAGCAGCGCCGCGAGGGGACAGTTAAACATGAACACTGAAGCTTTCTTT	CASSAARGQLNMNTEAFF
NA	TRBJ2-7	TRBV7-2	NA	TGTGCCAGCAGCTTAGGACGCGGGCGCGAGCAGTACTTC	CASSLGRGREQYF
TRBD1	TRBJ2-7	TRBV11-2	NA	TGTGCCAGCAGCTTAGATTGGGAACAGGGGTTTACCTACGAGCAGTACTTC	CASSLDWEQGFTYEQYF
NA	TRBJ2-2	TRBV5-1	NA	TGCGCCAGCAGCTTGAACCCGACCGGGTCCGGGGAGCTGTTTTTT	CASSLNPTGSGELFF
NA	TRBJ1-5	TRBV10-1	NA	TGCGCCAGCAGTGAGTCGCGCGGTCAGCCCCAGCATTTT	CASSESRGQPQHF
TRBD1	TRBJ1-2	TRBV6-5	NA	TGTGCCAGCAGTCCCGGACAGGCTGGGTATGGCTACACCTTC	CASSPGQAGYGYTF
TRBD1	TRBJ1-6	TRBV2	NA	TGTGCCAGCAGGACGCCGGGACAGGGACCGAATTCACCCCTCCACTTT	CASRTPGQGPNSPLHF
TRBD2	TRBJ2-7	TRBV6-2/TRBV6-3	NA	TGTGCCAGCAGTTATATACGGCTAGCGGGATTATACGAGCAGTACTTC	CASSYIRLAGLYEQYF
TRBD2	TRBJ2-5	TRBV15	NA	TGTGCCACCAGCCGCTCCCAGGGAGGGAGGCAAGAGACCCAGTACTTC	CATSRSQGGRQETQYF
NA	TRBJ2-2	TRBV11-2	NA	TGTGCCAGCAGCCGACCCACAGGGTCCGGGGAGCTGTTTTTT	CASSRPTGSGELFF
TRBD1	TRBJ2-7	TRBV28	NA	TGTGCCAGCAGCTCTGGACAGGCCCCCTACGAGCAGTACTTC	CASSSGQAPYEQYF
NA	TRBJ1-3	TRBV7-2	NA	TGTGCCAGCAGCCTGCTGCCTTATGGGAGCTCTGGAAACACCATATATTTT	CASSLLPYGSSGNTIYF
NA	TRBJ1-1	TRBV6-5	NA	TGTGCCAGCAGCAAGACAGGTGGTAGGACTGAAGCTTTCTTT	CASSKTGGRTEAFF
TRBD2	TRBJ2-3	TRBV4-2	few	TGTGCCAGCAGCCCACGCGGGACTAGCGGGAGCGGTGGGACAGATACGCAGTATTTT	CASSPRGTSGSGGTDTQYF
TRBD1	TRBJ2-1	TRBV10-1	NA	TGCGCCATCCCCCGAAAGGGACAGGGACACAATGAGCAGTTCTTC	CAIPRKGQGHNEQFF
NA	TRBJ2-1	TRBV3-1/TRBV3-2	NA	TGTGCCAGCAGCCCTTCATGGGGGGTGAATGAGCAGTTCTTC	CASSPSWGVNEQFF
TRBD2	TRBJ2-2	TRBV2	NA	TGTGCCAGCCGTACTAGCGGGAGAGTAACCGGGGAGCTGTTTTTT	CASRTSGRVTGELFF
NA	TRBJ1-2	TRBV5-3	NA	TGTGCCAGAAGCTTCCCCCACAGCAGGGCGATTGCAACTAACTATGGCTACACCTTC	CARSFPHSRAIATNYGYTF
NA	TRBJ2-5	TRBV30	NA	TGTGCCTGGAGTGTGTCGGAGACCCAGTACTTC	CAWSVSETQYF
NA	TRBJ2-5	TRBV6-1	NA	TGTGCCAGCAGTGAAATCGCCAGGGGCCAAGAGACCCAGTACTTC	CASSEIARGQETQYF